A single sample is the source of the 19 T cell receptor beta chains below, sequenced in a study of naive and memory T cell subsets. An equimolar mix of two oligonucleotides served as the beta constant-region primer for TRBC1 and TRBC2. MiXCR, applied by TCRdb to the UMI-ligation and nested PCR reads, yields one record per CDR3 protein. The sample has 70,000 to 95,000 distinct CDR3 sequences; around 7% are singletons. The specimen sequenced was central memory CD4+ T cells from blood. The source of these receptors is a human donor in good health.

This clonotype has a count of ten or more. The chain couples TRBV7-2 to TRBJ1-4; D perhaps matches TRBD1 (6 bases). V dropped 5 bases and J dropped 0 bases, with 16 bases sitting between them. The V gene's germline CDR1 is SGHTA and CDR2 FQGNSA. This CDR3 has 17 residues. For the CDR3, the DNA is TGTGCCAGCAGCCAACGGGGGGCAGCTGCAACTAATGAAAAACTGTTTTTT. It translates to CASSQRGAAATNEKLFF.

This clonotype was picked up many times. The chain uses TRBV12-3 or TRBV12-4 and TRBJ2-6; D is ambiguous. With 3 bases removed from V and 2 bases from J, the gap between germline ends came to 14 bases. CDR3 length: 17 residues. This CDR3 reads CASSFRAAWAGANVLTF. For the CDR3, the DNA is TGTGCCAGCAGTTTTAGGGCGGCCTGGGCTGGGGCCAACGTCCTGACTTTC.

The rearrangement joins TRBV5-6 to TRBJ1-1; 7 bases agree with TRBD1. Trimming took 4 bases from V and 6 from J; bases not matched to a gene: 3. CDR3 length: 12 amino acids. Germline V gene data show CDR1 as SGHDT and CDR2 as YYEEEE. The CDR3 DNA sequence: TGTGCCAGCAGCCGACAGGGCGCTGAAGCTTTCTTT. This translates into CASSRQGAEAFF.

The sample holds a few counts of this clonotype. J is TRBJ1-5 and V is TRBV24-1, with D unresolved. The germline gives CDR1 KGHDR, CDR2 SFDVKD. This CDR3 is 14 amino acids long. Trimming took 4 bases from V and 0 from J, leaving 6 bases between them. The CDR3 reads CATSDPISNQPQHF. CDR3 nucleotide sequence: TGTGCCACCAGTGACCCAATTAGCAATCAGCCCCAGCATTTT.

With respect to this clonotype: This sequence may be a read error, since a much larger clone differs from it by one base. This chain joins TRBV27 and TRBJ1-2; D might be TRBD1 (6 bases). The CDR3 loop spans 13 amino acids. Germline V lookup: CDR1 MNHEY, CDR2 SMNVEV (reference sequence). CDR3: CVSSKSQGYGYTF. In DNA form, the CDR3 reads TGTGTCAGCAGTAAATCCCAGGGGTACGGCTACACCTTC.

This clonotype was counted ten times or more. The V call is TRBV20-1, the J call TRBJ2-7, with 7 bases matching TRBD1. J was trimmed by 0 bases and V by 7 bases; bases with no gene match: 6. This CDR3 contains 13 residues. Germline assignment: CDR1 DFQATT and CDR2 SNEGSKA (reference sequence). CDR3 sequence reads: CSGETGSSYEQYF. CDR3 in DNA: TGCAGTGGAGAGACAGGGAGCTCCTACGAGCAGTACTTC.

This clonotype was seen ten or more times. The chain uses TRBV12-3 or TRBV12-4 and TRBJ2-1; D may correspond to TRBD1 or TRBD2 (5 bases each). V was shortened by 2 bases and J by 4 bases, with 12 bases between the two germline ends. CDR3 length: 15 residues. The CDR3 region is CASSLHGTGYNEQFF. As DNA, the CDR3 is TGTGCCAGCAGTTTACACGGGACGGGGTACAATGAGCAGTTCTTC.

This clonotype was counted at least ten times. The chain joins TRBV20-1 to TRBJ2-1; no definite D call. In germline, CDR1 is DFQATT, CDR2 SNEGSKA (reference sequence). Trimming left V 4 bases short and J 5 bases short, with 3 bases between. This CDR3 spans 10 amino acids. The CDR3 reads CSAKDNEQFF. CDR3 nucleotides: TGCAGTGCTAAGGACAATGAGCAGTTCTTC.

The rearrangement joins TRBV12-3 or TRBV12-4 to TRBJ2-5, with D unclear. The CDR3 is 11 residues long. Trimming pared 4 bases from V and 5 bases from J, leaving 5 bases between. The CDR3 here is CASSYGETQYF. In DNA, the CDR3 is TGTGCCAGCAGTTACGGGGAGACCCAGTACTTC.

This clonotype has only a few counts. The chain joins TRBV30 to TRBJ2-5; no firm D call. The CDR3 sequence is 14 residues long. The V and J ends lost 0 bases and 5 bases respectively, with 13 bases between them. Germline V gene sequence: CDR1 GTSNPN, CDR2 SVGIG (reference sequence). CDR3 sequence: CAWSVIAGSETQYF. The DNA for the CDR3 is TGTGCCTGGAGTGTAATCGCCGGAAGTGAGACCCAGTACTTC. The full variable domain, completed using reference TRBV30 and TRBJ2-5, is SQTIHQWPATLVQPVGSPLSLECTVEGTSNPNLYWYRQAAGRGLQLLFYSVGIGQISSEVPQNLSASRPQDRQFILSSKKLLLSDSGFYLCAWSVIAGSETQYFGPGTRLLVL.

Details on this clonotype: This may be a read error, as it is one base from a much larger clone. This chain connects TRBV3-1 to TRBJ1-2; TRBD1 aligns across 7 bases. Germline-derived CDR1 and CDR2 are LGHDT and YNNKEL (reference sequence). Trimming at V came to 5 bases and at J to 7 bases, leaving 10 bases not matched to a gene. The CDR3 extends over 14 amino acids. This CDR3 reads CASSKVPDRFGYTF. The CDR3 coding sequence is TGTGCCAGCAGCAAAGTCCCGGACAGGTTTGGCTACACCTTC.

The gene calls are TRBV7-6 and TRBJ2-7, with 16 bases lining up with TRBD2. The CDR3 consists of 16 residues. Germline V gene lookup returns CDR1 SGHVS and CDR2 FNYEAQ. V dropped 4 bases and J dropped 6; count of bases not matched to a gene: 6. The CDR3 DNA is TGTGCCAGCAGCTCGGGACTAGCGGGAGGGCGGGGCGAGCAGTACTTC. Protein: CASSSGLAGGRGEQYF.

This clonotype appeared a few times. This rearrangement joins TRBV10-3 to TRBJ2-3, with TRBD2 identical over 10 bases. Germline trimming cut 4 bases from V and 9 bases from J; bases unmatched to any gene: 10. The CDR3 runs to 15 residues. Germline-derived CDR1 and CDR2 are ENHRY and SYGVKD. CDR3 coding DNA: TGTGCCATCAGTGGGGCTAGCGGGAGAATCGGAACGCAGTATTTT. It specifies CAISGASGRIGTQYF.

J is TRBJ1-6 and V is TRBV14; tentatively, D is TRBD1 (5 bases). The CDR3 is 14 amino acids. Trimming cost V 4 bases and J 6 bases, with 10 bases left between them. The germline CDR1 and CDR2 sequences are SGHDN and FVKESK. CDR3 nucleotides: TGTGCCAGCAGCCGACAGCCCTCTAATTCACCCCTCCACTTT. Translating it yields CASSRQPSNSPLHF.

This clonotype was found a few times. V gene TRBV3-1 combines with J gene TRBJ2-7; 8 bases map to TRBD1. The CDR3 length is 14 residues. V was pared by 4 bases and J by 6 bases, with 8 bases of the junction left unmatched. Germline values: CDR1 LGHDT, CDR2 YNNKEL (reference sequence). CDR3: CASSPGQGAFEQYF. CDR3 nucleotide sequence: TGTGCCAGCAGCCCAGGACAGGGTGCCTTCGAGCAGTACTTC.

This rearrangement joins TRBV11-1 to TRBJ2-7, with TRBD1 matching 10 bases. There are 15 residues in the CDR3. Germline values: CDR1 SGHAT, CDR2 FQDESV (reference sequence). Unmatched junction bases numbered 8, after V lost 3 bases and J lost 6 bases. CDR3 residues: CASSLLGQGHIEQYF. In nucleotides, the CDR3 is TGTGCCAGCAGCTTGCTGGGACAGGGGCACATCGAGCAGTACTTC.

The table lists this clonotype with many counts. The chain combines TRBV6-1 with TRBJ1-2; D is unclear. There are 13 residues in the CDR3. CDR1 is MNHNS and CDR2 is SASEGT in the germline V gene. V lost 6 bases and J 5 bases, leaving 13 bases between the germline ends. The CDR3 coding sequence is TGTGCCAGCAGGATAAGAGGGTCTTATGGCTACACCTTC. Residues: CASRIRGSYGYTF.

The gene calls are TRBV29-1 and TRBJ2-1; the match to TRBD1 covers 7 bases. V was pared by 5 bases and J by 7 bases, with 11 bases of the junction left unmatched. The CDR3 covers 14 residues. Germline V lookup: CDR1 SQVTM, CDR2 ANQGSEA. The chain's CDR3 is CSVKRQGERNEQFF. As DNA, the CDR3 is TGCAGCGTTAAGCGACAGGGAGAGAGAAATGAGCAGTTCTTC.

At least ten counts were recorded for this clonotype. This chain uses TRBV7-9 with TRBJ1-1; 10 bases are a match to TRBD1. Unmatched junction bases numbered 10, after V lost 5 bases and J lost 1 base. This CDR3 has 17 residues. CDR1 is SEHNR and CDR2 is FQNEAQ in the germline V gene (reference sequence). The CDR3 DNA is TGTGCCAGCAGCACGACAGGGGGCGCGTTCACGAACACTGAAGCTTTCTTT. This sequence encodes CASSTTGGAFTNTEAFF.